This entry features one T cell receptor (beta chain) sequence. Its target is not known. Assay used: immunoSEQ multiplex PCR; TCRdb lists only in-frame clones, some missing. The data show about 700,000 clones, roughly nine tenths seen once. The data derive from a study of shared clonotypes between healthy human individuals. Naive CD8 isolation took CD45RO-negative cells positively selected for CCR7 and excluded terminally differentiated effector memory CD45RA+ cells. Whole-study results and caveats: Relative to their counterparts shared across all four donors, non-shared clonotypes exhibited diminished generation probabilities.

Sequencing was done on a sample of naive CD8+ T cells sorted from blood. The origin of this receptor is a man aged 25-45 years in good health.

The chain's CDR3 is CASGLSPNNEQFF. Here the CDR3 DNA reads TGTGCTAGTGGTTTAAGCCCCAACAATGAGCAGTTCTTC. The chain links TRBV12-5 to TRBJ2-1; D not resolved. CDR1 LGHNT and CDR2 FRNRAP come from the germline V gene. V was cut by 3 bases and J by 5 bases, with 8 bases left in between. This CDR3 has 13 residues.